Sequencing of this TCR beta chain was carried out in a study of blood T cell repertoires in COVID-19. Study overall: The United States, Italy and Spain supplied acute and convalescent COVID-19 samples. Sample material is recorded as cDNA or gDNA derived from T cells, B-cell-depleted T cells, or PBMCs.

The repertoire was sequenced with immunoSEQ multiplex PCR; TCRdb's copy has only in-frame clones and lacks some. The sample contains some 150,000 clones, 70% to 80% of which appear only once. The CDR3 is 16 residues long. Germline values: CDR1 SGDLS, CDR2 YYNGEE. Trimming removed 0 bases from V and 4 bases from J, with 14 bases in between. This clone was seen only once. The Seattle patients joined while their infection was active and were tracked longitudinally afterward. Sequencing was done on a sample of peripheral blood. This TCR was recovered from a woman aged 65 to 85 with COVID-19, enrolled during active disease. The chain employs TRBV9 and TRBJ1-3, with D perhaps TRBD1 (5 bases). CDR3 sequence: CASSVEQGPRGNTIYF. CDR3 in DNA: TGTGCCAGCAGCGTAGAGCAGGGCCCCAGGGGAAACACCATATATTTT.